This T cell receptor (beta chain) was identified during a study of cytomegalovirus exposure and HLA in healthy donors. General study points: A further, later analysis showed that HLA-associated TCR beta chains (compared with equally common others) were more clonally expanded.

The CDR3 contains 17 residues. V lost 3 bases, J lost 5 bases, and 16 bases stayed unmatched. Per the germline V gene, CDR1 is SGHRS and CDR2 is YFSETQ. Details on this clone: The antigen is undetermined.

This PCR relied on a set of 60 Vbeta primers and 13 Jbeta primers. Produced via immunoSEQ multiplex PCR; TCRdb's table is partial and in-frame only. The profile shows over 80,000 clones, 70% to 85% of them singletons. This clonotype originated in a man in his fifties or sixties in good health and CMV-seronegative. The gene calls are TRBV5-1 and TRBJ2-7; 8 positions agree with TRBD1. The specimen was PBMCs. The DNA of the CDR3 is TGCGCCAGCAGCTACCAGGGGGCGCCCCAAGTGGGGGACGAGCAGTACTTC. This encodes CASSYQGAPQVGDEQYF.